The 24 T cell receptor beta chains presented below share a single source sample, sequenced in a study of post-analysis software for immune sequencing data. Carried by the TCR beta cDNA libraries were unique molecular identifiers. TCRdb called the PCR reads again in MiXCR, with one record for every CDR3 protein. This sample has about 540,000 distinct CDR3 sequences; 34% occur once, and the top ten carry around 6%. Which antigens these TCRs recognize remains unknown. Study findings and constraints: In patients, TRBV5-6, TRBV5-1 and TRBV20-1 belonged to four or five TRBV segments found more frequently than in controls.

Sequenced sample: blood. The receptors were gathered from a girl aged 2-17 years with multiple sclerosis.

This clonotype was found a few times. The chain links TRBV27 to TRBJ2-1; 7 nucleotides align to TRBD1. The CDR3 is made up of 14 amino acids. The V segment lost 7 bases and the J segment 3 bases; nucleotides outside the gene matches: 6. Germline CDR1 and CDR2: MNHEY and SMNVEV (reference sequence). CDR3 nucleotides: TGTGCCAGCACAGGGCAGGGGGTCTACAATGAGCAGTTCTTC. Protein sequence: CASTGQGVYNEQFF.

The genes are TRBV11-2 and TRBJ1-1, with D hard to call. CDR1 and CDR2 from the germline V gene are SGHAT and FQNNGV. Trimming shortened V by 5 bases and J by 1 base, and 14 bases separated the two germline ends. The CDR3 sequence is 15 residues long. CDR3 sequence (DNA): TGTGCCAGCAGCCCACCCGGCCAAGAGAACACTGAAGCTTTCTTT. This gives the protein CASSPPGQENTEAFF.

This rearrangement joins TRBV29-1 to TRBJ1-5; 8 positions match TRBD1. With V trimmed by 7 bases and J by 7 bases, 6 bases remained unmatched. Germline-derived CDR1 and CDR2 are SQVTM and ANQGSEA. This CDR3 comprises 12 residues. The CDR3 nucleotides are TGCAGCGCCAAGACAGGGGACCAGCCCCAGCATTTT. Encoded protein: CSAKTGDQPQHF.

V and J are TRBV5-1 and TRBJ2-7, with D unresolved. Trimming shortened V by 0 bases and J by 1 base, and 11 bases separated the two germline ends. The germline CDR1 and CDR2 sequences are SGHRS and YFSETQ. The CDR3 is 15 amino acids. In nucleotides, the CDR3 is TGCGCCAGCAGCTTGGGGTGGGGTCCTTCCTACGAGCAGTACTTC. Translating gives CASSLGWGPSYEQYF.

J is TRBJ2-7 and V is TRBV7-3; TRBD1 is a possible D gene (6 bases). Between the trimmed V and J ends, which lost 4 bases and 3 bases, there was a span of 10 bases. There are 13 residues in the CDR3. Germline CDR1 is SGHTA and CDR2 is FQGTGA. The chain's CDR3 is CASSSDSLYEQYF. Written as DNA, the CDR3 is TGTGCCAGCAGCTCGGACAGTCTCTACGAGCAGTACTTC. Combining the CDR3 with reference TRBV7-3 and TRBJ2-7 gives the whole variable domain GAGVSQTPSNKVTEKGKYVELRCDPISGHTALYWYRQSLGQGPEFLIYFQGTGAADDSGLPNDRFFAVRPEGSVSTLKIQRTERGDSAVYLCASSSDSLYEQYFGPGTRLTVT.

The table lists this clonotype with a few counts. A much larger clone differs by one base, so this may be a read error. The CDR3 DNA follows: TGTGCCAGCAGAGTCGGGCCCACAGATACGCAGTATTTT. Encoded protein: CASRVGPTDTQYF. V is TRBV2 and J is TRBJ2-3; D ambiguous. CDR1 is SNHLY, CDR2 FYNNEI, per germline. This CDR3 spans 13 amino acids. V was cut by 6 bases and J by 2 bases, with 9 bases left in between. Using reference TRBV2 and TRBJ2-3 for the parts outside the CDR3, the full variable domain is EPEVTQTPSHQVTQMGQEVILRCVPISNHLYFYWYRQILGQKVEFLVSFYNNEISEKSEIFDDQFSVERPDGSNFTLKIRSTKLEDSAMYFCASRVGPTDTQYFGPGTRLTVL.

This clonotype appeared many times. The CDR3 is CSVEPGQGPETQYF. The CDR3 coding sequence is TGCAGCGTCGAACCGGGACAGGGTCCAGAGACCCAGTACTTC. The rearrangement links TRBV29-1 to TRBJ2-5; 9 bases line up with TRBD1. The CDR3 has 14 amino acids. Trimming at V came to 6 bases and at J to 4 bases, leaving 9 bases not matched to a gene. CDR1 SQVTM and CDR2 ANQGSEA come from the germline V gene. Together with reference TRBV29-1 and TRBJ2-5, the CDR3 gives the full variable domain: SAVISQKPSRDICQRGTSLTIQCQVDSQVTMMFWYRQQPGQSLTLIATANQGSEATYESGFVIDKFPISRPNLTFSTLTVSNMSPEDSSIYLCSVEPGQGPETQYFGPGTRLLVL.

This clonotype was observed a handful of times. The rearrangement links TRBV20-1 to TRBJ1-2; 7 nucleotides agree with TRBD1. The germline V gene encodes CDR1 DFQATT and CDR2 SNEGSKA (reference sequence). This CDR3 contains 13 residues. V lost 6 bases, J lost 6 bases, and 10 bases stayed unmatched. The CDR3 DNA reads TGCAGTGCCTCAAACCCCACAGGGGATGGCTACACCTTC. Translation gives CSASNPTGDGYTF.

This clonotype is a singleton in its sample. This chain connects TRBV10-3 to TRBJ1-2; 7 bases agree with TRBD1. The CDR3 has 13 residues. Germline CDR1 is ENHRY and CDR2 is SYGVKD. V gave up 4 bases and J gave up 7 bases; unmatched junction bases: 6. CDR3 sequence reads: CAISGGTDFGYTF. CDR3 bases: TGTGCCATCAGTGGCGGGACAGACTTTGGCTACACCTTC.

This clonotype turned up a few times. The rearrangement links TRBV11-2 to TRBJ1-6; 8 bases agree with TRBD1. Germline CDR1 reads SGHAT; CDR2 reads FQNNGV. V was clipped by 1 base and J by 6 bases; unmatched bases: 8. This CDR3 contains 17 residues. CDR3 bases: TGTGCCAGCAGCTTAGCGCGGACAGGGAAAGTTAATTCACCCCTCCACTTT. Its protein product is CASSLARTGKVNSPLHF.

This clonotype was detected only a few times. The gene calls are TRBV5-1 and TRBJ2-7; D is unclear. This CDR3 has 13 amino acids. CDR1 is SGHRS and CDR2 is YFSETQ in the germline V gene. Trimming cost V 3 bases and J 4 bases, with 11 bases left between them. The CDR3 reads CASSSTLIYEQYF. Here the CDR3 DNA reads TGCGCCAGCAGCTCCACTCTAATTTACGAGCAGTACTTC. Full variable domain (missing parts from reference TRBV5-1 and TRBJ2-7): KAGVTQTPRYLIKTRGQQVTLSCSPISGHRSVSWYQQTPGQGLQFLFEYFSETQRNKGNFPGRFSGRQFSNSRSEMNVSTLELGDSALYLCASSSTLIYEQYFGPGTRLTVT.

J is TRBJ1-6 and V is TRBV18; D is ambiguous. The CDR3 is 13 amino acids. Trimming pared 4 bases from V and 10 bases from J, leaving 11 bases between. Germline-derived CDR1 and CDR2 are KGHSH and LQKENI. Written as DNA, the CDR3 is TGTGCCAGCTCACAAGGGCAGTACTCACCCCTCCACTTT. Residues: CASSQGQYSPLHF. Full variable domain (missing parts from reference TRBV18 and TRBJ1-6): NAGVMQNPRHLVRRRGQEARLRCSPMKGHSHVYWYRQLPEEGLKFMVYLQKENIIDESGMPKERFSAEFPKEGPSILRIQQVVRGDSAAYFCASSQGQYSPLHFGNGTRLTVT.

The chain couples TRBV5-1 to TRBJ2-3; 7 bases agree with TRBD2. V dropped 7 bases and J dropped 2; count of bases not matched to a gene: 10. Germline-derived CDR1 and CDR2 are SGHRS and YFSETQ. CDR3 size: 15 residues. The CDR3 DNA follows: TGCGCCAGCCGTCTAGCGGTTCACTCCACAGATACGCAGTATTTT. Its translation: CASRLAVHSTDTQYF.

The chain links TRBV20-1 to TRBJ2-5; the D gene is possibly TRBD1 (6 bases). CDR3 length equals 13 residues. Germline CDR1 DFQATT, CDR2 SNEGSKA (reference sequence). The V end lost 5 bases, the J end lost 6 bases, and 16 bases lay between the germline ends. The CDR3 bases are TGCAGTGCTGGAAGGACAGAAGAGAAGACCCAGTACTTC. Protein product: CSAGRTEEKTQYF.

V and J are TRBV4-2 and TRBJ1-1; D is unclear. This CDR3 is built from 13 residues. Trimming stripped 3 bases from V and 3 bases from J, with 8 bases between. Germline assignment: CDR1 LGHNA and CDR2 YNFKEQ. The CDR3 loop is CASSQVLDTEAFF. The CDR3 nucleotides are TGTGCCAGCAGCCAGGTGCTTGACACTGAAGCTTTCTTT.

At least ten counts were recorded for this clonotype. The CDR3 bases are TGTGCCAGCTCACCGGACAGGGGGCAAGAGACCCAGTACTTC. It translates to CASSPDRGQETQYF. The V gene is TRBV18, the J gene TRBJ2-5; 10 nucleotides agree with TRBD1. With V trimmed by 3 bases and J by 2 bases, 0 bases remained unmatched. The germline V gene encodes CDR1 KGHSH and CDR2 LQKENI. This CDR3 has 14 amino acids.

The chain couples TRBV7-8 to TRBJ2-3; TRBD2 agrees at 10 bases. The length of the CDR3 is 16 residues. The germline CDR1 and CDR2 sequences are SGHVS and FQNEAQ. The trim removed 1 base at V and 0 bases at J, leaving 1 base unmatched. This CDR3 is CASSLERGGSTDTQYF. CDR3 coding DNA: TGTGCCAGCAGCTTAGAGCGGGGGGGAAGCACAGATACGCAGTATTTT.

The chain recombines TRBV7-3 with TRBJ2-1, with 8 positions matching TRBD1. CDR1 SGHTA and CDR2 FQGTGA come from the germline V gene. CDR3 length: 16 residues. V gave up 1 base and J gave up 1 base; unmatched junction bases: 3. CDR3 loop: CASSLRGQESYNEQFF. CDR3 coding DNA: TGTGCCAGCAGCTTAAGGGGACAGGAATCCTACAATGAGCAGTTCTTC.

The sample holds a few counts of this clonotype. The V call is TRBV24-1, the J call TRBJ1-1; 10 bases agree with TRBD1. The trim removed 2 bases at V and 5 bases at J, leaving 7 bases unmatched. Looked up from germline, CDR1 is KGHDR and CDR2 is SFDVKD. The CDR3 loop spans 16 amino acids. CDR3 residues: CATSDSRQGARTEAFF. The CDR3, as DNA: TGTGCCACCAGTGATTCCCGACAGGGGGCGAGGACTGAAGCTTTCTTT.

This clonotype was seen once. The gene calls are TRBV20-1 and TRBJ1-5, with D possibly being TRBD1 (5 bases). The CDR3 is made up of 14 amino acids. In germline, CDR1 is DFQATT, CDR2 SNEGSKA (reference sequence). With 6 bases removed from V and 7 bases from J, the gap between germline ends came to 19 bases. The CDR3 protein is CSAPSPGITQPQHF. Here the CDR3 DNA reads TGCAGTGCGCCAAGTCCAGGGATCACACAGCCCCAGCATTTT.

This clonotype has a handful of counts. This chain joins TRBV4-1 and TRBJ2-1; TRBD1 matches 9 bases. V gave up 3 bases and J gave up 7 bases; unmatched junction bases: 13. CDR3 length: 17 amino acids. Germline CDR1 is MGHRA and CDR2 is YSYEKL. CDR3 nucleotide sequence: TGCGCCAGCAGCCACCCTACGGACAGGGGACTTCAGAATGAGCAGTTCTTC. Protein product: CASSHPTDRGLQNEQFF.

The J gene is TRBJ1-1, the V gene TRBV10-3; D is unresolved. This CDR3 is 14 amino acids long. Deletions cut 10 bases from V and 2 bases from J, with 17 bases between. Germline assignment: CDR1 ENHRY and CDR2 SYGVKD. CDR3 sequence (DNA): TGTGCCAGCAAGCCTGGAGACTCTAACACTGAAGCTTTCTTT. It translates to CASKPGDSNTEAFF.

The V call is TRBV5-1, the J call TRBJ2-7; D is undetermined. Trimming cost V 0 bases and J 4 bases, with 14 bases left between them. Germline CDR1 SGHRS, CDR2 YFSETQ. CDR3 length: 15 amino acids. The CDR3 nucleotides are TGCGCCAGCAGCTTGGGCGCCAACCGCCCTTACGAGCAGTACTTC. It is translated as CASSLGANRPYEQYF.

The chain carries TRBV20-1 and TRBJ1-2; 7 bases line up with TRBD1. V shed 6 bases, J shed 2 bases, and the junction held 6 bases outside the gene matches. The CDR3 totals 13 residues. Germline loops: CDR1 DFQATT, CDR2 SNEGSKA (reference sequence). The DNA of the CDR3 is TGCAGTGCCGAAGGGACAGAAAACTATGGCTACACCTTC. Translation gives CSAEGTENYGYTF.